The present entry profiles one T cell receptor (beta chain) with its context. Its antigen is as yet unknown. Germline V lookup: CDR1 MRHNA, CDR2 SNTAGT. V lost 6 bases and J lost 7, with 16 bases in between. CDR3 length: 14 residues. The source of the sample is a study of response to subunit inactivated influenza vaccine. A single record per CDR3 protein comes from TCRdb applying MiXCR to the RT-PCR reads. The sample includes approximately 520,000 distinct CDR3 sequences, more than 15% seen only once; the top ten take roughly 3%. General study results and limits: With each seasonal influenza vaccination, the authors suggested, few new T cells are recruited.

The sequencing here drew on CD4+ T cells sorted from PBMCs, taken less than 30 months after vaccination. The chain carries TRBV6-4 and TRBJ2-1; TRBD1 might be the D (5 bases). This TCR was recovered from a man aged 45 to 70 who received an inactivated influenza vaccine. In DNA form, the CDR3 reads TGTGCCAGCAGCCGGGCAGGGTGGACGAATGAGCAGTTCTTC. This sequence encodes CASSRAGWTNEQFF.